Detailed here is one TCR beta chain. Individuals drawn from around 25 US areas were roughly 18 to 100 years old. Participants were placed into cohorts based on the clinical history they reported. Cohort 3 recovery required two negative PCRs, clearance, or symptom resolution. The table came from immunoSEQ multiplex PCR; TCRdb's copy has only in-frame clones and leaves some out. Of 350,000 to 550,000 clones listed, 80% to 90% are singletons. This sample was taken from a study of blood T cell repertoires in COVID-19. Overall study: The samples span acute and convalescent COVID-19 from the United States, Italy and Spain.

Germline V gene data show CDR1 as SQVTM and CDR2 as ANQGSEA. V lost 5 bases, J lost 0 bases, and 7 bases lay in between. The CDR3 consists of 12 residues. The chain is built from TRBV29-1 and TRBJ1-1; D gene unclear. Input material: PBMCs or T cells enriched from blood (not recorded which). This sequence originates from a man aged 25 to 40 who had recovered from COVID-19. The CDR3: CSVLGVNTEAFF. CDR3 sequence (DNA): TGCAGCGTTTTAGGAGTGAACACTGAAGCTTTCTTT.